Detailed here is one T cell receptor beta chain. What it recognizes is unknown. This specimen comes from a study of a mutant IDH1 vaccine in newly diagnosed glioma. Study summary: Vaccines began 4-6 weeks after radiotherapy alone, or with temozolomide cycles. Earlier treatment was radiotherapy, temozolomide, or both, with most getting both.

Time point specified: week 47, end of study. Vaccination used 300 ug of mutant IDH1 20-mer peptide per dose, with topical imiquimod. All eight of the vaccinations patients received fell in weeks 1, 3, 5, 7, 11, 15, 19 and 23. Donors' newly diagnosed IDH1-mutant WHO grade 3 or 4 astrocytomas lacked nuclear ATRX. Sequenced by immunoSEQ multiplex PCR; TCRdb stores in-frame clones only, minus some. Of approximately 32,000 clones listed, approximately 90% are singletons. The CDR3 has 15 residues. With 5 bases clipped from V and 7 bases from J, the junction kept 10 bases outside the gene matches. Germline V CDR1 and CDR2: SGHTA, FQGNSA.

The V call is TRBV7-2, the J call TRBJ1-4; 7 bases are shared with TRBD1. This receptor was taken from a man aged 35-49 years with glioma. Source: PBMCs, taken from a glioma patient whose treatment included an IDH1 peptide vaccine. CDR3 nucleotides: TGTGCCAGCAGCCCAGGGGGGGCAGGGGCTGAAAAACTGTTTTTT. This translates into CASSPGGAGAEKLFF.